What follows are 8 T cell receptor beta chains derived from one specimen sequenced in a study of blood T cell repertoires in COVID-19. Here immunoSEQ multiplex PCR was the method, and the copy in TCRdb shows in-frame clones only, minus some. Of a few hundred thousand clones in the sample, almost 90% were seen once. Sequencing was performed on PBMCs or T cells enriched from blood (not recorded which). The source of these receptors is a woman aged 18-30 years with acute COVID-19.

The rearrangement joins TRBV5-1 to TRBJ2-3; maybe TRBD1 (5 bases). V was shortened by 0 bases and J by 2 bases, with 7 bases between the two germline ends. This CDR3 region has 14 residues. Germline V gives CDR1 SGHRS, CDR2 YFSETQ. CDR3 residues: CASSLVQDTDTQYF. The CDR3 DNA reads as TGCGCCAGCAGCTTGGTACAGGACACAGATACGCAGTATTTT.

This chain uses TRBV27 with TRBJ1-1, with a possible D match to TRBD1 (5 bases). V lost 2 bases and J lost 9, with 10 bases in between. Germline CDR1 MNHEY, CDR2 SMNVEV (reference sequence). The CDR3 length is 12 residues. CDR3 bases: TGTGCCAGCAGTTTAACGGCAGGGAAAGCTTTCTTT. This sequence encodes CASSLTAGKAFF.

The chain couples TRBV6-5 to TRBJ2-3; no reliable D call. The germline V gene encodes CDR1 MNHEY and CDR2 SVGAGI. Trimming left V 2 bases short and J 0 bases short, with 6 bases between. This CDR3 spans 14 amino acids. The CDR3 nucleotides are TGTGCCAGCAGTTACCAAACTAGCACAGATACGCAGTATTTT. It specifies CASSYQTSTDTQYF.

This clone was counted a few times. V gene TRBV30 combines with J gene TRBJ2-1; TRBD1 aligns across 11 bases. The ends lost 1 base at V and 8 bases at J; junction bases unmatched: 10. The V gene's germline CDR1 is GTSNPN and CDR2 SVGIG (reference sequence). CDR3 length equals 16 residues. The CDR3 coding sequence is TGTGCCTGGAGTGCCATGGGGACAGGGGGAACAGATGAGCAGTTCTTC. Its translation: CAWSAMGTGGTDEQFF.

This clone came up a few times. This chain joins TRBV29-1 and TRBJ1-2; tentatively, D is TRBD1 (6 bases). V gave up 3 bases and J gave up 4 bases, with 21 bases separating them. The germline V gene has CDR1 SQVTM and CDR2 ANQGSEA. CDR3 length: 16 residues. The CDR3 nucleotides read TGCAGCGTTGATGAGGGAGCAGGGGCGACCAGCTATGGCTACACCTTC. It encodes CSVDEGAGATSYGYTF.

This rearrangement joins TRBV7-9 to TRBJ2-3, with D hard to call. This CDR3 comprises 13 residues. V was cut by 4 bases and J by 2 bases, with 7 bases left in between. CDR1 is SEHNR, CDR2 FQNEAQ, per germline (reference sequence). CDR3 nucleotide sequence: TGTGCCAGCAGCTCCCGACACACAGATACGCAGTATTTT. Amino acids: CASSSRHTDTQYF.

The rearrangement uses TRBV7-8 and TRBJ2-3, with TRBD2 as a possible D gene (6 bases). The CDR3 covers 15 residues. In germline, CDR1 is SGHVS, CDR2 FQNEAQ. The ends were cut back, 5 bases at V and 10 bases at J, with 22 bases in the middle. This chain's CDR3 is CASSPAGGGMGPQYF. For the CDR3, the DNA is TGTGCCAGCAGCCCCGCCGGGGGTGGAATGGGCCCGCAGTATTTT.

The rearrangement joins TRBV30 to TRBJ2-3, with D perhaps matching TRBD2 (6 bases). The CDR3 has 13 amino acids. The V gene lost 3 bases and the J gene lost 5 bases, with 12 bases spanning the gap. The germline CDR1 and CDR2 sequences are GTSNPN and SVGIG (reference sequence). CDR3: CAWSAGGGDTQYF. CDR3 nucleotides: TGTGCCTGGAGCGCCGGGGGAGGAGATACGCAGTATTTT.